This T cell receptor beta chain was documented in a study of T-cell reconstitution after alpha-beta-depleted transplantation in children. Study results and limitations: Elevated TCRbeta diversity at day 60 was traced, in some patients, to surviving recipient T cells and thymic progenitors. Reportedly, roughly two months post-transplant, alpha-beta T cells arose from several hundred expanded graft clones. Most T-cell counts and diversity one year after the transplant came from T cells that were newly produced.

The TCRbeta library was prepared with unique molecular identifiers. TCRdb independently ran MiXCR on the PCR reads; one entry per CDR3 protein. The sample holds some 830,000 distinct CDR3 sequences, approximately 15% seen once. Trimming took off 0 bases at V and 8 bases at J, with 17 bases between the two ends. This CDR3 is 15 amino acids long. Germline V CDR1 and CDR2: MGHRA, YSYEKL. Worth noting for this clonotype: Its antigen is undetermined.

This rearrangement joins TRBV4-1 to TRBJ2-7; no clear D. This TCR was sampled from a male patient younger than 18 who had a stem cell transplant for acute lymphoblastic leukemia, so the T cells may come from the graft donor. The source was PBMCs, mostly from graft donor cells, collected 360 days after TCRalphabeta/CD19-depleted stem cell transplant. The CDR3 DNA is TGCGCCAGCAGCCAAGATCTTATGGGTAGTAGGAAGCAGTACTTC. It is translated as CASSQDLMGSRKQYF.